This T cell receptor (beta chain) was identified in a study of shared clonotypes between healthy human individuals. The run depth of the assay was deep. Sequencing used immunoSEQ multiplex PCR; TCRdb keeps in-frame clones, though not all of them. The repertoire includes 1 million to 1.3 million clones, approximately 80% of them detected once, and 0.6% to 0.75% sits in the top ten. V trimming: 4 bases; J trimming: 2 bases; junction bases outside the gene matches: 7. Germline V gene sequence: CDR1 SGHDT, CDR2 YYEEEE. The CDR3 spans 15 residues. V and J are TRBV5-6 and TRBJ2-3; TRBD1 agrees at 7 bases. The material sequenced was memory CD4+ T cells from PBMCs. Subset denoted: CD45RA-negative fraction. This receptor was identified in a man younger than 30 in good health. Some clones in this sample may be carry-over from other donors' samples. CDR3 in amino acids: CASSPLTGPTDTQYF. The CDR3 DNA sequence: TGTGCCAGCAGCCCCCTGACAGGGCCCACAGATACGCAGTATTTT.